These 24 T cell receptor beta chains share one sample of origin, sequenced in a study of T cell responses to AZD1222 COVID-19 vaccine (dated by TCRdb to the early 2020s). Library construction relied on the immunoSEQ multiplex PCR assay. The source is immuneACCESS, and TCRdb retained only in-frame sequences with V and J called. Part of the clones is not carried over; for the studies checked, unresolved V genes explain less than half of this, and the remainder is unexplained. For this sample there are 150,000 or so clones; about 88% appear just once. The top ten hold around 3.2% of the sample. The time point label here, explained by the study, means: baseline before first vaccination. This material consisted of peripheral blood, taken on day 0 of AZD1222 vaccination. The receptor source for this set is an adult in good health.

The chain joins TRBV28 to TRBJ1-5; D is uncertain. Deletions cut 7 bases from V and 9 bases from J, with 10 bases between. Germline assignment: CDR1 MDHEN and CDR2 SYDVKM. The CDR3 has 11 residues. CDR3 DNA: TGTGCCAGCACCCTGAGCGGGCCCCAGCATTTT. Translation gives CASTLSGPQHF.

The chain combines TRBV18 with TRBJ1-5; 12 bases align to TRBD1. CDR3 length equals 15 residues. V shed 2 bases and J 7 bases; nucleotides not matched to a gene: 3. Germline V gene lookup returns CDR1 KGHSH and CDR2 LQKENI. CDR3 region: CASSPGTGGWQPQHF. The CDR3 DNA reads TGTGCCAGCTCACCAGGGACAGGGGGCTGGCAGCCCCAGCATTTT.

The CDR3 coding sequence is TGTGCCAGTAGTAACCGGCCCGTTCCCCAAGAGACCCAGTACTTC. This codes for CASSNRPVPQETQYF. The gene calls are TRBV19 and TRBJ2-5; no clear D. The germline CDR1 and CDR2 sequences are LNHDA and SQIVND (reference sequence). The CDR3 is 15 residues long. Between the trimmed V and J ends, which lost 4 bases and 1 base, there was a span of 13 bases.

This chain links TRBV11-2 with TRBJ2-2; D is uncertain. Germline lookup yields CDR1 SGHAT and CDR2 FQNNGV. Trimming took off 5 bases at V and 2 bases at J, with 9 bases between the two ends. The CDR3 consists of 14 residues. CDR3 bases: TGTGCCAGCAGCCGATACATCAACACCGGGGAGCTGTTTTTT. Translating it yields CASSRYINTGELFF.

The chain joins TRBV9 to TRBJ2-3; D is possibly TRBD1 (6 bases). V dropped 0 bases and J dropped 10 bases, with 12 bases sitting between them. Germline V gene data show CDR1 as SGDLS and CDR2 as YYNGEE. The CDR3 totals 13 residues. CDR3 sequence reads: CASSVGPEGAQYF. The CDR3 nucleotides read TGTGCCAGCAGCGTAGGTCCTGAGGGGGCGCAGTATTTT.

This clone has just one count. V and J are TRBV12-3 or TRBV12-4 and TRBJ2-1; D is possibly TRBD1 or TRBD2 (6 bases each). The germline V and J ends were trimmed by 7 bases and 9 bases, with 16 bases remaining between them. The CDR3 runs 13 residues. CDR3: CASTKLGGGEQFF. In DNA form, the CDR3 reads TGTGCCAGCACCAAGCTGGGGGGCGGTGAGCAGTTCTTC.

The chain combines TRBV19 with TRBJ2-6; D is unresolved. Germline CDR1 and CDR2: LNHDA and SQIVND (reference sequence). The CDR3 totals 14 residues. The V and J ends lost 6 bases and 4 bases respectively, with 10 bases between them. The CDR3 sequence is CASSRQGGANVLTF. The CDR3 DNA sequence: TGTGCCAGTAGCCGCCAAGGAGGGGCCAACGTCCTGACTTTC.

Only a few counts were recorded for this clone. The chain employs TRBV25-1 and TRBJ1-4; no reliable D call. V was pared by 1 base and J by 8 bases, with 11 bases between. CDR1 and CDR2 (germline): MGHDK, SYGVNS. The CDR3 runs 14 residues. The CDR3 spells CASSESLGSEKLFF. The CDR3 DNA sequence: TGTGCCAGCAGTGAATCACTGGGGTCGGAAAAACTGTTTTTT.

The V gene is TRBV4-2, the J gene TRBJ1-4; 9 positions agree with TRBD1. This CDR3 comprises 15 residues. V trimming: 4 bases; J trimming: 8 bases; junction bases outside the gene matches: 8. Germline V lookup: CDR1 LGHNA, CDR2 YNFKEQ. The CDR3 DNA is TGTGCCAGCAGCCCACTGGACAGGGGAGAGGAAAAACTGTTTTTT. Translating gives CASSPLDRGEEKLFF.

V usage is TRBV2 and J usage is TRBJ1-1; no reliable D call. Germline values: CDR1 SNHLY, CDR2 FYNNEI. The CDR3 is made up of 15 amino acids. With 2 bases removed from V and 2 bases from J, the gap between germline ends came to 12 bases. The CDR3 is CASSEFHLTNTEAFF. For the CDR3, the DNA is TGTGCCAGCAGTGAATTCCACCTTACTAACACTGAAGCTTTCTTT. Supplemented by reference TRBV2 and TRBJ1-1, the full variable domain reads EPEVTQTPSHQVTQMGQEVILRCVPISNHLYFYWYRQILGQKVEFLVSFYNNEISEKSEIFDDQFSVERPDGSNFTLKIRSTKLEDSAMYFCASSEFHLTNTEAFFGQGTRLTVV.

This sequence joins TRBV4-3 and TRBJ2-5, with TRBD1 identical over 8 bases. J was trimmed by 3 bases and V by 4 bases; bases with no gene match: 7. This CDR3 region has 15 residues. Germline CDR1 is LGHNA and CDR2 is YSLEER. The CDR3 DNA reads TGCGCCAGCAGCCGGACGGGACAGGCCAAAGAGACCCAGTACTTC. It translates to CASSRTGQAKETQYF.

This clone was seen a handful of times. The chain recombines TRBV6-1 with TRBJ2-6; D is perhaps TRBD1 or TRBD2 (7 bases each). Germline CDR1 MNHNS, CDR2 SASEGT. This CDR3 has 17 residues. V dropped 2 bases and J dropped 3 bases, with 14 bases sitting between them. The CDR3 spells CASSELGGGRGANVLTF. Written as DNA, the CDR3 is TGTGCCAGCAGTGAATTGGGAGGGGGCCGTGGGGCCAACGTCCTGACTTTC.

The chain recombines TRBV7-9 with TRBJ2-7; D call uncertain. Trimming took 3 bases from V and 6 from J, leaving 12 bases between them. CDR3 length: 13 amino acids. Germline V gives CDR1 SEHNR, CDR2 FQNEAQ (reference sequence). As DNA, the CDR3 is TGTGCCAGCAGCTTGAACTCCTATGGCGAGCAGTACTTC. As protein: CASSLNSYGEQYF. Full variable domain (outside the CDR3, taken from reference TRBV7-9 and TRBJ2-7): DTGVSQNPRHKITKRGQNVTFRCDPISEHNRLYWYRQTLGQGPEFLTYFQNEAQLEKSRLLSDRFSAERPKGSFSTLEIQRTEQGDSAMYLCASSLNSYGEQYFGPGTRLTVT.

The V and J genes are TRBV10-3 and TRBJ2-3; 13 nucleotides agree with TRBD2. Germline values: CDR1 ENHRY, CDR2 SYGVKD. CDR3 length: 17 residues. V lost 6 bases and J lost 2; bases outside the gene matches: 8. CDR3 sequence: CAISQKTSGGATDTQYF. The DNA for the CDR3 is TGTGCCATCAGCCAAAAAACTAGCGGGGGGGCCACAGATACGCAGTATTTT.

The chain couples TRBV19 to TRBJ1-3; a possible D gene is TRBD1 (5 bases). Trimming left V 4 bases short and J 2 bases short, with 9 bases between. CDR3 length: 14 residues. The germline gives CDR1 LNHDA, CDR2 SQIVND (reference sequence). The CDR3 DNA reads TGTGCCAGTAGTACCGGGACGGCTGGAAACACCATATATTTT. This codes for CASSTGTAGNTIYF.

DNA of the CDR3: TGTGCCAGCAGCTTATTAGTCCGAAATCAGCCCCAGCATTTT. Its translation is CASSLLVRNQPQHF. The chain carries TRBV11-3 and TRBJ1-5; no clear D gene. The CDR3 contains 14 residues. Germline CDR1 reads SGHNT; CDR2 reads YENEEA. With 2 bases removed from V and 4 bases from J, the gap between germline ends came to 9 bases. Full variable domain (missing parts from reference TRBV11-3 and TRBJ1-5): EAGVVQSPRYKIIEKKQPVAFWCNPISGHNTLYWYLQNLGQGPELLIRYENEEAVDDSQLPKDRFSAERLKGVDSTLKIQPAELGDSAVYLCASSLLVRNQPQHFGDGTRLSIL.

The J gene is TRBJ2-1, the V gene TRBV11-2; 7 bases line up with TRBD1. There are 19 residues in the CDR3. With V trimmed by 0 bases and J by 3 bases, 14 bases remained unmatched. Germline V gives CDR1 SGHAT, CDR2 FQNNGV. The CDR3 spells CASSLDTTGTDLFYNEQFF. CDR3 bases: TGTGCCAGCAGCTTAGACACCACCGGGACAGATTTATTCTACAATGAGCAGTTCTTC.

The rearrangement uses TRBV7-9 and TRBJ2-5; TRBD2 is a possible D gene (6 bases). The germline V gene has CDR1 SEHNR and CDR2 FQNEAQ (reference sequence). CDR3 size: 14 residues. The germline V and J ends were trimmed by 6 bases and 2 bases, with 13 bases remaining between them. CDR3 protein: CASRSRLGQETQYF. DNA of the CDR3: TGTGCCAGCAGATCCCGACTAGGTCAAGAGACCCAGTACTTC.

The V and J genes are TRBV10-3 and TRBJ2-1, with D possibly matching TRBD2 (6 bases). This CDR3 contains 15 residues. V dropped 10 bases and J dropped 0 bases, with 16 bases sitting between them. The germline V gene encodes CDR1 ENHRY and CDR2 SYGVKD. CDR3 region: CATRPSASSYNEQFF. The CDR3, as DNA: TGTGCCACCCGACCTAGCGCGAGCTCCTACAATGAGCAGTTCTTC.

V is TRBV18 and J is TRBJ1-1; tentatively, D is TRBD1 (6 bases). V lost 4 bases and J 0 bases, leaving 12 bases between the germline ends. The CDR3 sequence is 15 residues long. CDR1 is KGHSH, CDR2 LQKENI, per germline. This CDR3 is CASSLNREMNTEAFF. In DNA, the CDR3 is TGTGCCAGCTCACTGAACAGGGAAATGAACACTGAAGCTTTCTTT.

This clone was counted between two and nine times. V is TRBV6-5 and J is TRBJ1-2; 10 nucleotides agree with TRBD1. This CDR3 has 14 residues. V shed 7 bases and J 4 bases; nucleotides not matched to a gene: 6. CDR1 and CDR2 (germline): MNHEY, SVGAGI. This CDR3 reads CASTGDRGLYGYTF. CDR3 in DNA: TGTGCCAGCACCGGGGACAGGGGTCTCTATGGCTACACCTTC.

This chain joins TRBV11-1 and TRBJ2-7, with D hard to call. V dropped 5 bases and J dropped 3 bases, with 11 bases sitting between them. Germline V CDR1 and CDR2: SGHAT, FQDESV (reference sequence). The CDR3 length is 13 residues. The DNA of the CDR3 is TGTGCCAGCAGCCCACACGTCGGCTACGAGCAGTACTTC. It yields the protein CASSPHVGYEQYF.

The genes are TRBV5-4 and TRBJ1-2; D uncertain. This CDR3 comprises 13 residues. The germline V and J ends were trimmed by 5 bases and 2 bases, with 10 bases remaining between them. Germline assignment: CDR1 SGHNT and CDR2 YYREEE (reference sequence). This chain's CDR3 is CASRPERNYGYTF. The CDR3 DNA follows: TGTGCCAGCAGACCCGAGAGGAACTATGGCTACACCTTC.

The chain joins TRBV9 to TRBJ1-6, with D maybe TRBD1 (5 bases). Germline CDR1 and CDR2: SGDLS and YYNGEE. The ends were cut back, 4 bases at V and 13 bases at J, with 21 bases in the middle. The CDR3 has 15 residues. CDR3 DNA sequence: TGTGCCAGCAGCCCACAACCCGGGGGGACTTTTCCCCTCCACTTT. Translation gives CASSPQPGGTFPLHF.